What follows is one T cell receptor beta chain and its context. The germline V and J ends were trimmed by 0 bases and 2 bases, with 18 bases remaining between them. This CDR3 has 18 amino acids. Germline CDR1 reads SGHNT; CDR2 reads YYREEE (reference sequence). This entry comes from a study of T cell changes during pregnancy in multiple sclerosis. Repertoires were generated with immunoSEQ multiplex PCR, while TCRdb's copy carries only in-frame clones and drops some. This table has approximately 74,000 clones, approximately 92% appearing once. The V call is TRBV5-4, the J call TRBJ2-4, with D perhaps matching TRBD1 (5 bases). Sequencing was performed on peripheral blood, taken before pregnancy. This sequence originates from a female donor with multiple sclerosis, enrolled in a pregnancy study. The CDR3 is CASSLATDSFGSKNIQYF. The CDR3 nucleotides are TGTGCCAGCAGCTTGGCAACAGACAGTTTCGGTTCCAAAAACATTCAGTACTTC.